The rows below give T cell receptor beta chains drawn from one sample of a study of T cell responses to AZD1222 COVID-19 vaccine. TCRdb's table, derived via immunoSEQ multiplex PCR, lists solely in-frame clones and lacks some. The sample lists about 190,000 clones, 90% to 95% occurring once. This sample comprised peripheral blood, obtained 28 days after the second dose of the MenACWY control vaccine. These receptor sequences come from an adult who received the MenACWY meningococcal vaccine as a control. The CDR3 runs from the conserved cysteine through the conserved F or W. The order of the fields is V gene, clone size, J gene, D gene, CDR3 protein, CDR3 DNA. D genes are given only for firm matches. Part of the rows lack a size; the others show once, few, many or a class for expanded clones.

>TRBV27|NA|TRBJ1-4|NA
CASSLGGFGEKLFF
TGTGCCAGCAGTTTAGGAGGGTTTGGCGAAAAACTGTTTTTT
>TRBV15|NA|TRBJ2-3|NA
CATSRAGFSTDTQYF
TGTGCCACCAGCAGAGCGGGATTTAGCACAGATACGCAGTATTTT
>TRBV5-6|NA|TRBJ2-7|NA
CASSLVGRVTYEQYF
TGTGCCAGCAGCTTGGTGGGCAGGGTCACCTACGAGCAGTACTTC
>TRBV11-3|NA|TRBJ2-1|TRBD1
CASSLDLNRDRGRRGEQFF
TGTGCCAGCAGCTTAGACCTCAACCGGGACAGGGGGCGCCGCGGGGAGCAGTTCTTC
>TRBV9|NA|TRBJ1-4|NA
CASSGLGTVNEKLFF
TGTGCCAGCAGCGGGTTGGGGACGGTCAATGAAAAACTGTTTTTT
>TRBV7-9|NA|TRBJ2-1|TRBD2
CASIRGGSGTNEQFF
TGTGCCAGCATCCGGGGGGGTAGCGGGACAAATGAGCAGTTCTTC
>TRBV18|NA|TRBJ2-4|TRBD1
CASSPQLLILDRAKNIQYF
TGTGCCAGCTCACCACAGCTACTGATCTTGGACAGGGCCAAAAACATTCAGTACTTC
>TRBV19|NA|TRBJ2-7|NA
CASSIGGLTHSYEQYF
TGTGCCAGTAGTATCGGGGGACTGACCCACTCCTACGAGCAGTACTTC
>TRBV3-1/TRBV3-2|NA|TRBJ2-1|TRBD2
CASSQRGENEQFF
TGTGCCAGCAGCCAGCGGGGGGAGAATGAGCAGTTCTTC
>TRBV24-1|NA|TRBJ1-2|NA
CATSDFKGYTF
TGTGCCACCAGTGATTTTAAGGGTTACACCTTC
>TRBV5-1|NA|TRBJ2-6|NA
CASSGILPLIASGANVLTF
TGCGCCAGCAGTGGTATCTTGCCCCTTATAGCCTCTGGGGCCAACGTCCTGACTTTC
>TRBV7-8|NA|TRBJ1-4|NA
CASSPSLATNEKLFF
TGTGCCAGCAGCCCTAGTCTAGCAACTAATGAAAAACTGTTTTTT
>TRBV28|NA|TRBJ2-7|NA
CASSFRGRLEQYF
TGTGCCAGCAGTTTTAGAGGGCGGCTCGAGCAGTACTTC
>TRBV4-1|NA|TRBJ1-2|NA
CASSGERTGNYGYTF
TGCGCCAGCAGCGGAGAACGGACGGGCAACTATGGCTACACCTTC
>TRBV11-3|once|TRBJ1-1|NA
CASSYGAVDTEAFF
TGTGCCAGCAGCTACGGGGCCGTAGACACTGAAGCTTTCTTT
>TRBV5-4|NA|TRBJ1-3|NA
CASSFWQSGNTIYF
TGTGCCAGCAGCTTCTGGCAGTCGGGAAACACCATATATTTT
>TRBV5-6|NA|TRBJ2-3|TRBD1
CASSNRDRYLRWYF
TGTGCCAGCAGCAACCGGGACAGGTATCTTAGGTGGTATTTT
>TRBV4-1|NA|TRBJ1-4|NA
CASSHINMGIATNEKLFF
TGCGCCAGCAGCCACATTAATATGGGAATTGCAACTAATGAAAAACTGTTTTTT
>TRBV7-6|NA|TRBJ2-5|NA
CASSLHPGRETQYF
TGTGCCAGCAGCTTACATCCGGGTCGGGAGACCCAGTACTTC
>TRBV10-3|NA|TRBJ2-2|NA
CAISESNRGNTGELFF
TGTGCCATCAGTGAGTCGAACCGTGGGAACACCGGGGAGCTGTTTTTT
>TRBV12-3/TRBV12-4|NA|TRBJ1-4|NA
CASGKDGFELFF
TGTGCCAGCGGCAAAGACGGTTTTGAACTGTTTTTT
>TRBV28|NA|TRBJ2-2|NA
CASSFPPGTPFTGELFF
TGTGCCAGCAGTTTCCCACCGGGAACCCCTTTCACCGGGGAGCTGTTTTTT
>TRBV10-3|once|TRBJ2-6|TRBD2
CAISEGGRTTGANVLTF
TGTGCCATCAGTGAGGGCGGGAGGACTACTGGGGCCAACGTCCTGACTTTC
>TRBV7-2|NA|TRBJ2-7|NA
CASSLRVGYEQYF
TGTGCCAGCAGCTTAAGGGTCGGTTACGAGCAGTACTTC
>TRBV11-3|NA|TRBJ1-1|NA
CASSFGPPSEAFF
TGTGCCAGCAGCTTTGGACCGCCCAGTGAAGCTTTCTTT
>TRBV28|NA|TRBJ2-1|NA
CASSSYQPWQGEQFF
TGTGCCAGCAGTTCGTATCAGCCGTGGCAGGGTGAGCAGTTCTTC
>TRBV19|NA|TRBJ1-2|TRBD1
CASSIGQGYGYTF
TGTGCCAGTAGTATCGGACAGGGGTATGGCTACACCTTC
>TRBV7-2|few|TRBJ1-4|NA
CASSLGLDEKLFF
TGTGCCAGCAGCTTGGGACTGGATGAAAAACTGTTTTTT
>TRBV30|NA|TRBJ1-1|NA
CAWSPPDGVRTEAFF
TGTGCCTGGAGTCCACCCGACGGGGTGAGAACTGAAGCTTTCTTT
>TRBV9|NA|TRBJ1-6|NA
CASSERPDPVGSPLHF
TGTGCCAGCAGCGAGCGACCGGACCCGGTGGGTTCACCCCTCCACTTT
>TRBV28|NA|TRBJ2-7|TRBD1
CASSAPPGQGSDEQYF
TGTGCCAGCAGTGCTCCTCCGGGACAGGGCTCCGACGAGCAGTACTTC
>TRBV18|NA|TRBJ2-2|TRBD2
CASSQLTSGSSTGELFF
TGTGCCAGCTCCCAACTGACTAGCGGGAGTTCCACCGGGGAGCTGTTTTTT
>TRBV4-3|NA|TRBJ1-5|NA
CASPWGDRGHSNQPQHF
TGCGCCAGCCCCTGGGGGGACCGGGGACATAGCAATCAGCCCCAGCATTTT
>TRBV7-3|NA|TRBJ2-3|TRBD2
CASSPNPPGGPDTQYF
TGTGCCAGCAGCCCAAACCCCCCGGGAGGACCAGATACGCAGTATTTT
>TRBV12-3/TRBV12-4|NA|TRBJ1-2|NA
CASSTGTSGYTF
TGTGCCAGCAGTACCGGGACCAGTGGCTACACCTTC
>TRBV4-3|NA|TRBJ2-3|TRBD2
CASSQDGTSYTDTQYF
TGCGCCAGCAGCCAAGATGGGACTAGCTACACAGATACGCAGTATTTT
>TRBV29-1|NA|TRBJ2-1|NA
CSVPKTGDEQFF
TGCAGCGTCCCCAAGACAGGTGATGAGCAGTTCTTC
>TRBV4-2|NA|TRBJ1-6|TRBD1
CASSQDPQGGNSPLHF
TGTGCCAGCAGCCAAGATCCGCAGGGGGGGAATTCACCCCTCCACTTT
>TRBV5-6|once|TRBJ2-5|TRBD2
CASSFSGSRETQYF
TGTGCCAGCAGCTTCAGCGGGAGCCGAGAGACCCAGTACTTC
>TRBV4-2|once|TRBJ2-1|NA
CASSQGGPLGNEQFF
TGTGCCAGCAGCCAAGGAGGCCCGTTAGGGAATGAGCAGTTCTTC
>TRBV19|NA|TRBJ1-1|NA
CASAMNTEAFF
TGTGCCAGTGCTATGAACACTGAAGCTTTCTTT
>TRBV27|NA|TRBJ2-1|TRBD1
CASSGAPAGQGEQFF
TGTGCCAGCAGTGGTGCCCCAGCGGGACAGGGTGAGCAGTTCTTC